This TCR beta chain was captured in a study of T cell responses to AZD1222 COVID-19 vaccine. Findings of the study overall: Only 5 to 7 individuals given AZD1222 were seropositive at baseline.

The germline gives CDR1 MGHRA, CDR2 YSYEKL. The CDR3 length is 16 residues. The ends were cut back, 0 bases at V and 1 base at J, with 10 bases in the middle. About this clone itself: The antigen is not known.

The method was immunoSEQ multiplex PCR; TCRdb's version includes in-frame clones alone and lacks a portion of them. The table includes approximately 120,000 clones, about 89% detected once. The source was peripheral blood, collected on day 0 of AZD1222 vaccination. The sequence was collected from an adult in good health. V gene TRBV4-1 combines with J gene TRBJ1-5; D ambiguous. CDR3 in DNA: TGCGCCAGCAGCCAAGATACGGGGATCAGCAATCAGCCCCAGCATTTT. Amino acids: CASSQDTGISNQPQHF.